The clone carrying this TCR beta chain was found many times. The data derive from a study of patients and donors after allogeneic stem cell transplantation. The CDR3 extends over 15 amino acids. V lost 0 bases to trimming and J lost 2 bases, with 8 bases between them. The germline V gene encodes CDR1 KGHSH and CDR2 LQKENI. TCRdb ran MiXCR on the RT-PCR reads and lists one entry per CDR3 protein. The sample includes roughly 30,000 distinct CDR3 sequences, almost 7% of them seen just once. The sample comprised blood, either unsorted or a sorted T cell fraction (not recorded which). This receptor was obtained from a human donor who was either an allogeneic HSCT recipient or a stem cell or donor lymphocyte infusion donor (not recorded which). It is not recorded whose cells these are; they may come from a transplant donor. The chain is built from TRBV18 and TRBJ1-5; D gene unclear. This chain's CDR3 is CASSPPSGGNQPQHF. The CDR3 DNA is TGTGCCAGCTCACCACCGTCTGGGGGCAATCAGCCCCAGCATTTT.